This T cell receptor (beta chain) was captured by sequencing in a study of T cell responses to AZD1222 COVID-19 vaccine. TCRdb's table, derived via immunoSEQ multiplex PCR, lists solely in-frame clones and lacks some. The sample gives more than 80,000 clones, around 93% of which show up once; about 30% is in the top ten. The germline V and J ends were trimmed by 5 bases and 2 bases, with 19 bases remaining between them. This CDR3 comprises 17 residues. CDR1 and CDR2 from the germline V gene are SGHAT and FQNNGV. A word on this clone: The antigen remains undetermined.

General study findings and limits: Possibly, clonal diversity was underestimated; donors were largely white British and included more females.

Specimen: peripheral blood, collected 28 days after the second AZD1222 dose. J is TRBJ1-3 and V is TRBV11-2; TRBD1 is a possible D gene (5 bases). The sequence came from an adult who received the AZD1222 COVID-19 vaccine. This chain's CDR3 is CASSESFRDGPGNTIYF. CDR3 nucleotides: TGTGCCAGCAGCGAGTCGTTCAGGGATGGGCCTGGAAACACCATATATTTT.